This T cell receptor (beta chain) was sequenced in a study of OX40 agonist ivuxolimab in advanced cancers. Whole-study context: Partial responses were recorded for three patients, including one with hepatocellular carcinoma and two with cutaneous melanoma.

Study results and caveats: Partial responders treated at 0.1-3.0 mg/kg exhibited clonal expansion among the lowest measured.

The table came from immunoSEQ multiplex PCR; TCRdb's copy has only in-frame clones and leaves some out. This table has fewer than 55,000 clones, approximately 80% appearing once. Notes on this clone: Its antigen is as yet unknown.

CDR1 SEHNR and CDR2 FQNEAQ come from the germline V gene (reference sequence). The CDR3 is 14 residues long. Trimming took off 1 base at V and 3 bases at J, with 7 bases between the two ends. This sequence originates from an adult with an advanced solid tumor such as melanoma, head and neck, liver or kidney cancer. The specimen comprised CD4+ or CD8+ T cells sorted from blood, sampled in a trial of the OX40 agonist ivuxolimab. The gene calls are TRBV7-9 and TRBJ2-1; D remains ambiguous. The CDR3 DNA reads TGTGCCAGCAGCTTAGAGATCAGCTACAATGAGCAGTTCTTC. Translation: CASSLEISYNEQFF.